Listed below are T cell receptor beta chains from one sample, sequenced in a study of CD8 T cells in ankylosing spondylitis. TCRdb called the 5' RACE reads again in MiXCR, with one record for every CDR3 protein. The table has fewer than 450,000 distinct CDR3 sequences, 17% seen once; the top ten hold approximately 1%. What was sequenced was blood, either unsorted or a sorted T cell fraction (not recorded which). Receptors were obtained from a male donor with ankylosing spondylitis. CDR3s include the opening cysteine and the closing phenylalanine or tryptophan. The order of the fields is clone size, D gene, V gene, J gene, CDR3 DNA, CDR3 protein. The D gene is left open where the match is weak. A row's size may be missing; if present it is once, few, many or a size class.

-,-,TRBV4-1,TRBJ1-2,TGCGCCAGCAGCCAAGATATGGTACCGAGCTATGGCTACACCTTC,CASSQDMVPSYGYTF
few,TRBD1,TRBV6-1,TRBJ1-6,TGTGCCAGCAGCCAGACTGGACAGGGAAATTCACCCCTCCACTTT,CASSQTGQGNSPLHF
-,TRBD2,TRBV7-9,TRBJ2-1,TGTGCCAGCAGCTTAGCAGCGGGGGGGAACGACAATGAGCAGTTCTTC,CASSLAAGGNDNEQFF
few,-,TRBV3-1,TRBJ2-2,TGTGCCCACAAAAGGGAGCAGGGCGGGGAGCTGTTTTTT,CAHKREQGGELFF
-,TRBD1,TRBV5-1,TRBJ1-1,TGCGCCAGCAGCTTGGAGCTAGGACAGGGGATGAACACTGAAGCTTTCTTT,CASSLELGQGMNTEAFF
-,-,TRBV5-6,TRBJ2-7,TGTGCCAGCAGCTTCAAAAGGGCGTTCGAGCAGTACTTC,CASSFKRAFEQYF
few,-,TRBV10-1,TRBJ2-7,TGCGCCAGCAGTGAGCCAGACGGGCCCCCCGGGAAATCCTACGAGCAGTACTTC,CASSEPDGPPGKSYEQYF
-,TRBD2,TRBV5-1,TRBJ2-3,TGCGCCAGCAGCCCCGGGGGTAGCGGGGGCACAGATACGCAGTATTTT,CASSPGGSGGTDTQYF
-,TRBD2,TRBV7-7,TRBJ2-1,TGTGCCAGCAGCTTAGTGGCGGGAGGCGTGGGTGAGCAGTTCTTC,CASSLVAGGVGEQFF
few,TRBD2,TRBV5-1,TRBJ2-1,TGCGCCAGCAGCTTGCTAGCGGGAGGGCCCTCTTACAATGAGCAGTTCTTC,CASSLLAGGPSYNEQFF
few,TRBD1,TRBV5-1,TRBJ1-6,TGCGCCAGCAGCCCTGGGACAGCGGGGTCACCCCTCCACTTT,CASSPGTAGSPLHF
-,TRBD2,TRBV9,TRBJ2-3,TGTGCCAGCAGCGTAGAAGTAGCGGGAGCCGGGGATACGCAGTATTTT,CASSVEVAGAGDTQYF
-,-,TRBV5-6,TRBJ2-5,TGTGCCAGCAGACCTTATGGGGGTCAAGAGACCCAGTACTTC,CASRPYGGQETQYF
few,TRBD1,TRBV20-1,TRBJ2-5,TGCAGTATACCCAGCCGGCAGGGGGCTGGTGAGACCCAGTACTTC,CSIPSRQGAGETQYF
-,-,TRBV6-1,TRBJ2-1,TGTGCCAGCATCCAACAATTTACTCTATACAATGAGCAGTTCTTC,CASIQQFTLYNEQFF
few,TRBD2,TRBV18,TRBJ2-3,TGTGCCAGCTCACGTCAGACTAGCAGCTACACAGATACGCAGTATTTT,CASSRQTSSYTDTQYF
-,-,TRBV29-1,TRBJ1-1,TGCAGCGACGGGAACACTGAAGCTTTCTTT,CSDGNTEAFF
-,TRBD1,TRBV7-3,TRBJ2-7,TGTGCCAGCAGTCCGACAGGGGGTACGGACGAGCAGTACTTC,CASSPTGGTDEQYF
many,TRBD2,TRBV7-8,TRBJ2-1,TGTGCCAGCAGCTCAGACCAACTAGCGGGAGGGGGAAATGAGCAGTTCTTC,CASSSDQLAGGGNEQFF
-,-,TRBV6-6,TRBJ2-5,TGTGCCAGCAGGGGAGGGGGCGAAGAGACCCAGTACTTC,CASRGGGEETQYF
few,TRBD1,TRBV6-5,TRBJ1-1,TGTGCCAGCAGTTACGACAGGGGGGGGTCGACTGAAGCTTTCTTT,CASSYDRGGSTEAFF
many,-,TRBV6-1,TRBJ1-1,TGTGCCAGCAGTGAACGAGGCAGAGTGAACACTGAAGCTTTCTTT,CASSERGRVNTEAFF
few,TRBD1,TRBV7-2,TRBJ1-1,TGTGCCAGCAGTACCGGGACAGGCGAACTTGAAGCTTTCTTT,CASSTGTGELEAFF
-,-,TRBV7-3,TRBJ2-1,TGTGCCAGCAGCTTAGGTACGGGGGTCGTGAATGAGCAGTTCTTC,CASSLGTGVVNEQFF
-,-,TRBV7-3,TRBJ2-2,TGTGCCAGCAGCCCCGGGACAAGTCTCTCCGGGGAGCTGTTTTTT,CASSPGTSLSGELFF
few,-,TRBV9,TRBJ2-3,TGTGCCAGCAGCGCCGACACCAAGGATACGCAGTATTTT,CASSADTKDTQYF
few,-,TRBV20-1,TRBJ2-2,TGCAGTGCTAGTCCCAGGGGACTGGGGGGCACCGGGGAGCTGTTTTTT,CSASPRGLGGTGELFF
many,TRBD1,TRBV20-1,TRBJ1-2,TGCAGTGCTAGCTCCGGGACAGGGTCTGGCTACACCTTC,CSASSGTGSGYTF
-,TRBD2,TRBV12-3/TRBV12-4,TRBJ2-2,TGTGCCAGCAGTCCCCGGGGTAGCGGGAGGGGGGCGAACACCGGGGAGCTGTTTTTT,CASSPRGSGRGANTGELFF
-,-,TRBV12-3/TRBV12-4,TRBJ1-2,TGTGCCAGCAGTCCGCGGGGCACCTATGGCTACACCTTC,CASSPRGTYGYTF
-,-,TRBV3-1,TRBJ1-1,TGTGCCAGCAGCCAAACCAGGGTCCGCTTAAACACTGAAGCTTTCTTT,CASSQTRVRLNTEAFF
-,TRBD2,TRBV10-3,TRBJ2-3,TGTGCCATCAGTGCGGGGGGGTCGGGCACAGATACGCAGTATTTT,CAISAGGSGTDTQYF
-,-,TRBV11-2,TRBJ1-6,TGTGCCAGCAGCTTAGCAGGGTTCGGTAATTCACCCCTCCACTTT,CASSLAGFGNSPLHF
-,TRBD1,TRBV7-2,TRBJ2-2,TGTGCCAGCAGCTTAGCGACGGGACAGGGTTCCGGGGAGCTGTTTTTT,CASSLATGQGSGELFF
many,-,TRBV27,TRBJ2-1,TGTGCCAGCACCCCCCTGGGGACTGGGTCCTACAATGAGCAGTTCTTC,CASTPLGTGSYNEQFF
-,-,TRBV6-2/TRBV6-3,TRBJ1-5,TGTGCCAGCAGTTACTCTTTTCGGTCGAGCAATCAGCCCCAGCATTTT,CASSYSFRSSNQPQHF
few,-,TRBV27,TRBJ1-3,TGTGCCAGCAGTCCCCAAATAACTTCTGGAAACACCATATATTTT,CASSPQITSGNTIYF
-,TRBD1,TRBV5-6,TRBJ2-7,TGTGCCAGCAGCACACGGACAGGGGGGCGTTACGAGCAGTACTTC,CASSTRTGGRYEQYF
few,-,TRBV30,TRBJ1-1,TGTGCCTGGGGGCGCTTACACAGGGCCACTGAAGCTTTCTTT,CAWGRLHRATEAFF
few,TRBD1,TRBV11-2,TRBJ1-1,TGTGCCAGCAGCTTTCGATGGACAGGGCCTTACACTGAAGCTTTCTTT,CASSFRWTGPYTEAFF
-,-,TRBV11-2,TRBJ2-3,TGTGCCAGCAGCTCCTTTCTCCGCACAGATACGCAGTATTTT,CASSSFLRTDTQYF
few,TRBD2,TRBV9,TRBJ2-1,TGTGCCAGCAGCGTAGTTGGCGGGGGCTCCTACAATGAGCAGTTCTTC,CASSVVGGGSYNEQFF
-,-,TRBV5-6,TRBJ2-1,TGTGCCAGCACTCCCTTGGGCGGGCGGTACAATGAGCAGTTCTTC,CASTPLGGRYNEQFF
few,-,TRBV19,TRBJ1-1,TGTGCCGCCGTGGGACTTACTGAAGCTTTCTTT,CAAVGLTEAFF
-,-,TRBV2,TRBJ1-6,TGTGCCAGCAGTGAATTCGGTTGGAGCTCACCCCTCCACTTT,CASSEFGWSSPLHF
-,-,TRBV28,TRBJ2-3,TGTGCCAGCAGTCTTGGGCTATGGGGGAGCTCCACAGATACGCAGTATTTT,CASSLGLWGSSTDTQYF
-,-,TRBV7-9,TRBJ2-1,TGTGCCAGCAGTAGCTGGCAGGGTAATTACAATGAGCAGTTCTTC,CASSSWQGNYNEQFF
many,-,TRBV12-3/TRBV12-4,TRBJ1-1,TGTGCCAGCACCCCGGTGAGGGGCTCTGAAGCTTTCTTT,CASTPVRGSEAFF
few,-,TRBV20-1,TRBJ1-5,TGCAGTGCTCCCAGGACACAACTCAAGTATAGCAATCAGCCCCAGCATTTT,CSAPRTQLKYSNQPQHF
-,TRBD1,TRBV6-6,TRBJ1-1,TGTGCCAGCAGTCAGGGAACAGGGGGAGCTTTCTTT,CASSQGTGGAFF
-,-,TRBV7-2,TRBJ2-1,TGTGCCAGCAGCTTAATGGGGGTAAAAGGGGGCTACAATGAGCAGTTCTTC,CASSLMGVKGGYNEQFF
many,-,TRBV29-1,TRBJ1-2,TGCAGCGCCACGGGACTCTCGGGCGAGGGCTACACCTTC,CSATGLSGEGYTF
-,TRBD2,TRBV12-3/TRBV12-4,TRBJ2-7,TGTGCCAGCAGCCCGACTAGCGGGGGGTTCTACGAGCAGTACTTC,CASSPTSGGFYEQYF
-,-,TRBV5-1,TRBJ2-1,TGCGCCAGCAGCCCAACCGGCGGGGAGCGGTACAATGAGCAGTTCTTC,CASSPTGGERYNEQFF
-,-,TRBV20-1,TRBJ2-1,TGCAGTGCTAGTAGGCTGGGAAGCTCCTACAATGAGCAGTTCTTC,CSASRLGSSYNEQFF